This T cell receptor (beta chain) was retrieved from a study of read filtering for tumor transcriptome and immune sequencing. In the study overall: Per sample, TCR-region reads ranged about 3.5 to 11 million by IR-seq, about 80 to 1,400 by RNA-seq.

This library used approximately 0.4 ug RNA and molecular barcoded adaptors spanning alpha/delta and beta/gamma chains. A single record per CDR3 protein comes from TCRdb applying MiXCR to the reads. Here the sample spans 20,000 to 25,000 distinct CDR3 sequences, approximately 13% being singletons. This CDR3 region has 14 residues. Trimming took 7 bases from V and 2 from J, leaving 14 bases between them. Per the germline V gene, CDR1 is SEHNR and CDR2 is FQNEAQ (reference sequence). Study-wide results and caveats: Correlation between methods rose after single-read clonotypes were removed.

Remarks on this clonotype: Antigen unknown.

The TCR sequence derives from a donor at least 40 years old with multiple myeloma. The rearrangement links TRBV7-9 to TRBJ1-1; no definite D call. What was sequenced was a population of CD138-negative cells sorted from bone marrow. The CDR3 coding sequence is TGTGCCAGCACCCTAGGGCCAGGTAACACTGAAGCTTTCTTT. Translating gives CASTLGPGNTEAFF.